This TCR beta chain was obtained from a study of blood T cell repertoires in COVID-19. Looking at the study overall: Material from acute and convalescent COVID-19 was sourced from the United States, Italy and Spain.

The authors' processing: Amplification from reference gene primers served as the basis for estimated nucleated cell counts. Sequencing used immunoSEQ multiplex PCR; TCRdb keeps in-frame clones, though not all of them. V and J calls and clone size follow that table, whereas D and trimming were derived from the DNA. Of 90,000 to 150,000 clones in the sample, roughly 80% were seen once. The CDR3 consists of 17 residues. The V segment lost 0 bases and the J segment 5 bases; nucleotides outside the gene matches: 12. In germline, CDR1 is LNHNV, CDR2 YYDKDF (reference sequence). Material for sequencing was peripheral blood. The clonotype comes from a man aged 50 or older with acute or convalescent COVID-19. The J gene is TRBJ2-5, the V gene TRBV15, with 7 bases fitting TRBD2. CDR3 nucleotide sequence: TGTGCCACCAGCAGAGAGTTGGTCGGGGGGTCGGGGGAGACCCAGTACTTC. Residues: CATSRELVGGSGETQYF.